This T cell receptor (beta chain) stems from a study of response to subunit inactivated influenza vaccine. TCRdb processed the RT-PCR reads anew with MiXCR; each CDR3 protein has one entry. The top ten hold 1.5% to 2% of the sample, which has hundreds of thousands of distinct CDR3 sequences, roughly 25% seen once. Germline V gives CDR1 MNHNS, CDR2 SASEGT. The CDR3 has 16 amino acids. The V and J ends lost 3 bases and 3 bases respectively, with 16 bases between them. The specimen was CD4+ T cells sorted from PBMCs, collected 4 to 6 days after vaccination. This receptor was identified in a man aged 50-60 years who received an inactivated influenza vaccine. V gene TRBV6-1 combines with J gene TRBJ2-3; either TRBD1 or TRBD2 may fit D (6 bases each). CDR3: CASSDVSGGGTDTQYF. In DNA, the CDR3 is TGTGCCAGCAGTGATGTTAGCGGAGGGGGTACAGATACGCAGTATTTT.